The rows below give T cell receptor beta chains drawn from one sample of a study of response to subunit inactivated influenza vaccine. TCRdb fed the RT-PCR reads into MiXCR, producing one record per CDR3 protein. The profile shows around 490,000 distinct CDR3 sequences, approximately 7.7% of them singletons. Specimen: PBMCs from blood, collected less than 25 months after vaccination. Receptor source: a man aged 50 to 75 who received an inactivated influenza vaccine. Each CDR3 is given with its conserved first and last residue.

16,TRBV10-3,TRBJ2-3,CAINREASGSTDTQYF
13,TRBV30,TRBJ2-5,CAWTGTEQETQYF
15,TRBV13,TRBJ2-1,CASSGRGEGDNEQFF
14,TRBV20-1,TRBJ2-7,CSAVTSGGRHEQYF
17,TRBV6-5,TRBJ2-3,CASSSALGTGGTDTQYF
14,TRBV7-2,TRBJ2-3,CASSARTSTDTQYF
15,TRBV19,TRBJ1-5,CASADRPNSNQPQHF
15,TRBV9,TRBJ2-3,CASSSRGQVPDTQYF
16,TRBV20-1,TRBJ2-2,CSARDTRRGEAGELFF
18,TRBV28,TRBJ1-6,CATGRARGLLIGGSPLHF
12,TRBV10-3,TRBJ2-1,CAISESEYEQFF
17,TRBV7-8,TRBJ1-1,CASSLVVSGTMNTEAFF
14,TRBV3-1,TRBJ1-6,CASTHGPPNSPLHF
14,TRBV5-1,TRBJ1-4,CASSLDRENEKLFF
15,TRBV3-1,TRBJ2-3,CASTRTSGGGDTQYF
17,TRBV5-4,TRBJ2-2,CASSPEWTSRNTGELFF
15,TRBV12-3/TRBV12-4,TRBJ1-1,CASSLALQGNTEAFF
16,TRBV7-8,TRBJ2-7,CASSPQRLAGSYEQYF
14,TRBV20-1,TRBJ1-2,CSAREKGQAYGYTF
13,TRBV20-1,TRBJ1-1,CSALITGDTEAFF
13,TRBV20-1,TRBJ2-7,CSAIRQGAYEQYF
16,TRBV4-2,TRBJ2-2,CASSQVGGFYGGELFF
13,TRBV19,TRBJ2-7,CASSTTYSYEQYF
13,TRBV5-6,TRBJ2-7,CASSPRVLYEQYF
19,TRBV7-3,TRBJ2-3,CASSRSGTSGRLSTDTQYF
12,TRBV6-5,TRBJ2-2,CASSSSGGELFF
11,TRBV7-2,TRBJ2-7,CASSLANEQYF
14,TRBV10-3,TRBJ2-1,CAISEVGFYNEQFF
14,TRBV20-1,TRBJ1-5,CSARTGGDESPQHF
13,TRBV2,TRBJ1-2,CASRETVDYGYTF
17,TRBV6-2/TRBV6-3,TRBJ2-2,CASRGLAGGPDTGELFF
16,TRBV20-1,TRBJ2-1,CSARGWGTSSYNEQFF
13,TRBV5-6,TRBJ1-6,CASSLGTAITLHF
13,TRBV6-2/TRBV6-3,TRBJ2-7,CASSYRAEYEQYF
13,TRBV7-2,TRBJ2-7,CASSTGVAYEQYF
14,TRBV7-9,TRBJ1-1,CASFGQGVNTEAFF
12,TRBV20-1,TRBJ2-7,CSAPGLGSEQYF
14,TRBV7-2,TRBJ2-7,CASSLSTGGGEQYF
15,TRBV7-2,TRBJ1-3,CASSHPPGLGNTIYF
13,TRBV7-8,TRBJ2-5,CASRLSSQETQYF
17,TRBV7-9,TRBJ2-1,CASSLAVLAGLINEQFF
15,TRBV6-1,TRBJ2-3,CASLRTGGSTDTQYF
17,TRBV5-1,TRBJ2-3,CASSSGTGVIGTDTQYF